The present T cell receptor beta chain was sequenced within a study of PD-L1 blockade in urothelial cancer. Study conclusions and caveats: Below-median blood TCR clonality before treatment forecast better survival.

Concerning this clone itself: What it binds is not known.

Documented time point: peripheral blood 6 weeks after treatment start. Here immunoSEQ multiplex PCR was the method, and the copy in TCRdb shows in-frame clones only, minus some. This table holds 15,000 to 20,000 clones, roughly four fifths found once. The CDR3 is 14 residues long. The junction had 4 bases not matched to a gene; V was cut back by 4 bases and J by 4 bases. Germline V gene sequence: CDR1 SGHTS, CDR2 YDEGEE. The chain is built from TRBV5-8 and TRBJ1-5; 8 bases are a match to TRBD1. This specimen was PBMCs, taken around atezolizumab (anti-PD-L1) treatment. This TCR was sampled from a middle-aged man with urothelial cancer. CDR3 sequence reads: CASSPRTGNQPQHF. The CDR3 DNA sequence: TGTGCCAGCAGCCCCCGGACAGGGAATCAGCCCCAGCATTTT.